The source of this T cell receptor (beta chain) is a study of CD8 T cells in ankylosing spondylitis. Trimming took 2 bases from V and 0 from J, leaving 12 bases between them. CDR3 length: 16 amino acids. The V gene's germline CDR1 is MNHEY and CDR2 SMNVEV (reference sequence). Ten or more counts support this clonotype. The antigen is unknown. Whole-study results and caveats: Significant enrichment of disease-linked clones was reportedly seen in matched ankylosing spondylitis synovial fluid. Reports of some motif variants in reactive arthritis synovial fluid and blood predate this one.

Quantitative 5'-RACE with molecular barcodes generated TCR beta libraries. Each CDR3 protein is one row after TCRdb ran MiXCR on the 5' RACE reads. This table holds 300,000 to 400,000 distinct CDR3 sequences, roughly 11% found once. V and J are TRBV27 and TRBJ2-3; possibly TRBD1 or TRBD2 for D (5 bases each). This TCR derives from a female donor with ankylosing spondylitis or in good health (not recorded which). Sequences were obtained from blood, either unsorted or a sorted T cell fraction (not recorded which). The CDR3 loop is CASSLTGTASTDTQYF. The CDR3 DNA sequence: TGTGCCAGCAGTTTAACGGGGACGGCTAGCACAGATACGCAGTATTTT.